This TCR beta chain was sequenced for a study of blood T cell repertoires in COVID-19. Whole-study context: Samples of COVID-19 (acute and convalescent) were obtained from the United States, Italy and Spain. Sample material is recorded as cDNA or gDNA derived from T cells, B-cell-depleted T cells, or PBMCs.

From germline, CDR1 is MNHEY and CDR2 SMNVEV (reference sequence). The CDR3 spans 14 residues. The V end was cut by 1 base, the J end by 1 base, with 7 bases between. Enrolled during active infection, Seattle patients were then followed longitudinally. TCRdb's copy holds only in-frame clones and misses some; the assay was immunoSEQ multiplex PCR. The repertoire holds approximately 280,000 clones, with less than 85% as singletons. The chain is built from TRBV27 and TRBJ2-5; the D gene is possibly TRBD1 (6 bases). The sequence was obtained from a human donor with COVID-19, enrolled during active disease. The donor label of this sample is uncertain. The sequencing sample was made of peripheral blood. The CDR3 reads CASSLWGPQETQYF. The CDR3, as DNA: TGTGCCAGCAGTTTATGGGGGCCCCAAGAGACCCAGTACTTC.